This T cell receptor beta chain is drawn from a study of T cells and copy number aberrations in small-cell lung cancer. General observations from the study: Findings need validation given the study's small sample size. Compared with adjacent lung tissue, tumors had lower T-cell richness and clonality and non-significantly lower density.

TCRdb keeps only in-frame clones here, not all; method: immunoSEQ multiplex PCR. The table records around 6,500 clones, about 72% of them present only once. Germline-derived CDR1 and CDR2 are PRHDT and FYEKMQ (reference sequence). The CDR3 is 15 residues long. Trimming cost V 5 bases and J 0 bases; bases outside gene matches: 4. On this clone itself: The antigen is not known.

Patients with resected limited-stage small-cell lung cancer, operated 2008 to 2020. A grid approach was used to sample three regions from each formalin-fixed paraffin-embedded tumor block. Input material: tumor tissue. This rearrangement joins TRBV13 to TRBJ1-3; 7 bases align to TRBD1. The sequence came from a man in his forties or fifties with small cell lung cancer. CDR3 DNA sequence: TGTGCCAGCAGCATGGGACAGATCTCTGGAAACACCATATATTTT. Translated, it gives CASSMGQISGNTIYF.